This T cell receptor beta chain was obtained from a study of tumor and adjacent non-tumor tissue in lung cancer. Three rounds of nested PCR, following a modified ARM-PCR protocol, produced the TCRbeta library. TCRdb re-called the multiplex PCR reads with MiXCR, one entry per CDR3 protein. This table has around 140,000 distinct CDR3 sequences, approximately 70% appearing once. No cell sorting was done before RNA was extracted from the tissue. Overall study results and limits: Normal lung showed higher cumulative top 100 clone frequency than tumor.

A remark on this clonotype: Its antigen remains unidentified.

Germline V gene data show CDR1 as MNHEY and CDR2 as SVGAGI. This CDR3 is 15 amino acids long. Trimming removed 5 bases at V and 10 bases at J, with 21 bases between. V and J are TRBV6-5 and TRBJ2-1; tentative D call: TRBD1 (6 bases). The TCR originated in a man between 60 and 75 years old with small cell lung cancer. The sample was lung tumor tissue. In DNA form, the CDR3 reads TGTGCCAGCAGTCTTTACAGGGAACGAATTTACGAGCAGTTCTTC. This sequence encodes CASSLYRERIYEQFF.